Described below is a single T cell receptor beta chain sequence and its context. Which antigen it targets is not known. Per-base qualities were not stored, and no clone one base away is much larger. The immunoSEQ Assay, a bias-controlled multiplex PCR, was used to amplify TCRbeta CDR3 regions from genomic DNA. In the source study's methods: The number of nucleated cells in each sample was estimated by amplification of reference gene primers within the assay. To quantify the absolute abundance of each unique TCRbeta CDR3 rearrangement, sequence reads were collapsed and filtered. Productive Simpson clonality was computed per sample as the square root of Simpson's diversity index over productive rearrangements. TCRdb re-hosts the immuneACCESS table, in-frame sequences only. Its copies lack some clones; in the studies checked, an unresolved V gene accounts for under half of them, and the cause for the rest is not known. V, J and clone size were drawn from that table, and D and trimming were deduced from the DNA. In this sample the table shows under 200,000 clones, roughly nine tenths of which occur a single time. The ten largest make up roughly 3.5% of the sample.

This entry comes from a study of blood T cell repertoires in COVID-19 (dated by TCRdb to the early 2020s). As for the study more broadly: Collaborator samples came from the United States, Italy and Spain and covered acute and convalescent phases of COVID-19. The prospective study material was composed of cDNA or gDNA derived from T cells, B-cell-depleted T cells, or PBMCs. Deeply sampled blood TCRbeta repertoires from subjects exposed to, actively infected with, or recovered from COVID-19 were included in the dataset. A freely available public database, intended as a resource for researchers studying the immune response to SARS-CoV-2, is where the repertoires were released. Samples were obtained from the ongoing ImmuneRACE study (first 160 participants) and from 1,254 subjects provided by 6 global collaborators. Nearly every sample came with metadata listing a de-identified subject ID, COVID-19 status, age in years and sex. HLA class I and class II types, where available, came from metadata supplied by the sample provider rather than from assay-based typing.

What the work shows at the level of the full study, not this receptor alone: The amount of clinical and demographic metadata varied by source and participant and was provided uncurated.

The cysteine opens and the phenylalanine closes a CDR3 of 15 amino acids. Just CDR3 DNA is preserved here, 45 bases in frame from base 1. CDR1 and CDR2 are read off the germline V gene as SNHLY and FYNNEI. Relative to germline, V is missing 2 bases and J is missing 1 base, with 2 bases of the junction outside any gene match. Each collaborating institution followed its own protocols to collect whole blood in K2EDTA tubes. For TCRbeta analysis, collaborators shipped samples as frozen whole blood, isolated PBMCs, or DNA extracted from either of those sample types. Sequencing was done on a sample of peripheral blood. The sequence was obtained from an older man with acute or convalescent COVID-19. Recombination linked TRBV2 to TRBJ2-1, with 7 central nucleotides matching TRBD2. The CDR3 protein is CASSERRESYNEQFF. The sequenced DNA: TGTGCCAGCAGTGAAAGGCGGGAGTCCTACAATGAGCAGTTCTTC.